The source of this T cell receptor beta chain is a study of cytomegalovirus exposure and HLA in healthy donors. About the research overall: HLA-typed donors were the source of around 85 million unique TCRs held in an early data release.

This clone has only a few counts. With 60 Vbeta and 13 Jbeta primers, the PCR was carried out. TCRdb keeps only in-frame clones here, not all; method: immunoSEQ multiplex PCR. The data contain about 110,000 clones, around 73% of them singletons. In germline, CDR1 is MRHNA, CDR2 SNTAGT. CDR3 size: 15 residues. V dropped 4 bases and J dropped 5; count of bases not matched to a gene: 10. This TCR was sampled from a man aged 25-45 years in good health and CMV-seronegative. The sequencing input was PBMCs. The chain joins TRBV6-4 to TRBJ2-5; 7 nucleotides agree with TRBD2. CDR3 region: CASSVFPSGTETQYF. The DNA for the CDR3 is TGTGCCAGCAGTGTTTTTCCCAGCGGGACTGAGACCCAGTACTTC.